This TCR beta chain is from a study of blood T cell repertoires in COVID-19. Whole-study context: The analysed material was cDNA or gDNA that came from T cells, B-cell-depleted T cells, or PBMCs.

Original methodology: Amplification with reference gene primers provided the estimates of nucleated cell counts. Profiling relied on immunoSEQ multiplex PCR, and the TCRdb table lists in-frame clones only, not all of them. V and J calls and clone size are as listed in that table; D and trimming were resolved from the DNA. The sample yields about 200,000 clones, about 85% seen once. Trimming removed 0 bases at V and 9 bases at J, with 17 bases between. The CDR3 is 15 amino acids. Per the germline V gene, CDR1 is SGHAT and CDR2 is FQNNGV. The chain links TRBV11-2 to TRBJ2-5, with TRBD2 as a possible D gene (5 bases). Material for sequencing was peripheral blood. The source is a human donor in a cohort sampled during active COVID-19. CDR3 in DNA: TGTGCCAGCAGCTTAGATCCGGGGTATAATGGGGCCCAGTACTTC. Amino acid sequence: CASSLDPGYNGAQYF.